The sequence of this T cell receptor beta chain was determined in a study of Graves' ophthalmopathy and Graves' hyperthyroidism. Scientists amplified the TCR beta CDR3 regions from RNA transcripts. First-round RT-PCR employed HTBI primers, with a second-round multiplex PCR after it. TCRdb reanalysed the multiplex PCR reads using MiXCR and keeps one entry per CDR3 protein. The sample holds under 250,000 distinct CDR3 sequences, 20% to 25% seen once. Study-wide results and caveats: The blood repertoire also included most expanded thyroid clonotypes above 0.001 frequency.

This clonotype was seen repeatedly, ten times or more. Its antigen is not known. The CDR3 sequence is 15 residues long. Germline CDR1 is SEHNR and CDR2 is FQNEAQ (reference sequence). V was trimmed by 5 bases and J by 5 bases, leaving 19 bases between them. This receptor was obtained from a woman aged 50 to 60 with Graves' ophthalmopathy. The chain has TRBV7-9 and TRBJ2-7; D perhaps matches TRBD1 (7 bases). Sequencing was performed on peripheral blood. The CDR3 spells CASSGIGGGLNEQYF. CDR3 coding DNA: TGTGCCAGCAGCGGAATAGGAGGGGGCTTGAACGAGCAGTACTTC.